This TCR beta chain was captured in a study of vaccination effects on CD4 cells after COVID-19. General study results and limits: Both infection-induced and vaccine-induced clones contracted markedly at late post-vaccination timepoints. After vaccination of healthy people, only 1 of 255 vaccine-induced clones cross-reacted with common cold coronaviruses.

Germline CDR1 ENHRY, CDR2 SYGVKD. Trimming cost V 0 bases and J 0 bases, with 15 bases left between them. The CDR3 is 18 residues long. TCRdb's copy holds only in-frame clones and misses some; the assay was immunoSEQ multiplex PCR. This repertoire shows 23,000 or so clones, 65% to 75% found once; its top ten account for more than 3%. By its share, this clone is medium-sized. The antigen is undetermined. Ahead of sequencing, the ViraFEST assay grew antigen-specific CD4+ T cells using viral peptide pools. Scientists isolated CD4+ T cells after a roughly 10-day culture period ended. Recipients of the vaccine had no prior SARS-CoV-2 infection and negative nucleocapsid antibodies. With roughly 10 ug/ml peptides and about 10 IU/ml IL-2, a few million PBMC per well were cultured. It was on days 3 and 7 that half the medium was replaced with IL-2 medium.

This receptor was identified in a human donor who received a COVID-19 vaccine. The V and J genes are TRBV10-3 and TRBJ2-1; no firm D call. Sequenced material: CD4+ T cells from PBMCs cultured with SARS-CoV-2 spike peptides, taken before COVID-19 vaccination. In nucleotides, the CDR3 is TGTGCCATCAGTGAGTCGATGAATAAGGCGGTCTCCTACAATGAGCAGTTCTTC. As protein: CAISESMNKAVSYNEQFF.